The clone carrying this TCR beta chain was counted a few times. Its target is not known. As for time point: newly diagnosed GD, antithyroid drugs for less than 3 months. Scientists built the TCR library using RNA that was extracted from PBMCs. CDR1 DFQATT and CDR2 SNEGSKA come from the germline V gene (reference sequence). CDR3 size: 12 residues. Deletions cut 6 bases from V and 2 bases from J, with 11 bases between. The record originates from a study of regulatory T cells in long-lasting Graves disease. Study-wide background: Less than 3 months of antithyroid drugs had been taken by newly diagnosed Graves' patients.

TCR beta libraries were built with iRepertoire HTBI primers and Arm-PCR of CDR3 regions. TCRdb itself ran the multiplex PCR reads through MiXCR, one entry per CDR3 protein. This table has just over 600,000 distinct CDR3 sequences, 16% appearing once. General study findings and limits: Persistent Graves' disease cases displayed lower TCR diversity than newly diagnosed ones. Persistent cases favored TRBV28, TRBJ1-2 and TRBJ2-5.

This sample was also put to use in a study of T cells in Graves' hyperthyroidism and ophthalmopathy.

This sample comprised peripheral blood mononuclear cells (PBMCs), obtained at new diagnosis, from a patient treated with antithyroid drugs. The rearrangement links TRBV20-1 to TRBJ2-7; D gene unclear. The clonotype comes from a woman in her twenties or thirties with Graves disease. Here the CDR3 reads CSARSDTYEQYF. As DNA, the CDR3 is TGCAGTGCCAGAAGTGATACCTACGAGCAGTACTTC.